This TCR beta chain is from a study of human T cells and chemical hapten exposure. This clonotype showed up just a few times. V shed 4 bases and J shed 6 bases, with 12 bases lying between them. Germline CDR1 and CDR2: SQVTM and ANQGSEA. CDR3 length: 13 amino acids. Time point denoted: patch test 1, 2 weeks after DPC sensitization. Treatment reported: therapeutic diphenylcyclopropenone sensitization with weekly scalp DPC. TCRdb called the RACE reads again in MiXCR, with one record for every CDR3 protein. Of 180,000 or so distinct CDR3 sequences in the sample, roughly 15% were seen once. The material was whole blood, obtained in connection with sensitization to the hapten diphenylcyclopropenone (DPC). V gene TRBV29-1 combines with J gene TRBJ2-2, with a weak D call TRBD2 (5 bases). This sequence originates from a woman aged 25 to 39 with alopecia areata. Some clones in this sample may be carry-over from other donors' samples. The CDR3 DNA reads as TGCAGCGTTGCCGGGGTGGACTCCGGGGAGCTGTTTTTT. Amino acid sequence: CSVAGVDSGELFF.